These 7 T cell receptor beta chains originate from one sample sequenced in a study of shared clonotypes between healthy human individuals. Profiled with immunoSEQ multiplex PCR; TCRdb holds only in-frame clones, not every one. The sample contains some 2,100,000 clones, about 93% of which appear only once. Naive CD8 populations comprised CD45RO-negative cells positively selected for CCR7, excluding terminally differentiated effector memory CD45RA+ cells. Sample: naive CD8+ T cells from PBMCs. The receptors shown here come from a man aged 18 to 29 in good health. Some clones in this sample may be carry-over from other donors' samples.

The gene calls are TRBV15 and TRBJ1-2, with D perhaps TRBD1 (5 bases). CDR1 is LNHNV, CDR2 YYDKDF, per germline (reference sequence). This CDR3 contains 14 residues. Trimming pared 4 bases from V and 2 bases from J, leaving 11 bases between. Here the CDR3 DNA reads TGTGCCACCAGCACTTGGGGGTTCAACTATGGCTACACCTTC. It codes for CATSTWGFNYGYTF.

The V gene is TRBV4-1, the J gene TRBJ2-1; D is uncertain. Looked up from germline, CDR1 is MGHRA and CDR2 is YSYEKL. V was trimmed by 4 bases and J by 6 bases, leaving 19 bases between them. CDR3 length: 16 residues. The CDR3 DNA reads TGCGCCAGCAGCCGCACACCGGGCCCCCCGACCAATGAGCAGTTCTTC. As protein: CASSRTPGPPTNEQFF.

As concerns this clone: Other DNA sequences in this sample translate to the same CDR3. The chain links TRBV28 to TRBJ2-7; possibly TRBD2 for D (5 bases). The CDR3 contains 12 residues. Germline CDR1 and CDR2: MDHEN and SYDVKM. V was pared by 6 bases and J by 2 bases, with 8 bases between. The CDR3 DNA reads as TGTGCCAGCAGCCGCGGGCCCTACGAGCAGTACTTC. Translation gives CASSRGPYEQYF.

This clone was observed once. The V and J genes are TRBV29-1 and TRBJ2-2; D could derive from TRBD1 or TRBD2 (6 bases each). V lost 6 bases to trimming and J lost 8 bases, with 13 bases between them. Per the germline V gene, CDR1 is SQVTM and CDR2 is ANQGSEA. The CDR3 has 12 amino acids. The CDR3 DNA follows: TGCAGCGTCTCGGGGGCAACGGGGGAGCTGTTTTTT. It yields the protein CSVSGATGELFF.

Comments on this clone: This CDR3 is also generated by other DNA sequences in the sample. The V and J genes are TRBV7-9 and TRBJ1-2; TRBD1 agrees at 8 bases. Germline values: CDR1 SEHNR, CDR2 FQNEAQ (reference sequence). V was clipped by 1 base and J by 8 bases; unmatched bases: 6. The CDR3 runs to 14 residues. CDR3 sequence reads: CASSLGQGANGYTF. The CDR3 DNA sequence: TGTGCCAGCAGCTTAGGGCAGGGGGCGAACGGCTACACCTTC. Filled out from reference TRBV7-9 and TRBJ1-2, the complete variable domain reads DTGVSQNPRHKITKRGQNVTFRCDPISEHNRLYWYRQTLGQGPEFLTYFQNEAQLEKSRLLSDRFSAERPKGSFSTLEIQRTEQGDSAMYLCASSLGQGANGYTFGSGTRLTVV.

This chain joins TRBV19 and TRBJ1-1; D is unresolved. From germline, CDR1 is LNHDA and CDR2 SQIVND (reference sequence). V dropped 3 bases and J dropped 0 bases, with 14 bases sitting between them. The CDR3 extends over 16 amino acids. DNA of the CDR3: TGTGCCAGTAGTATTGTGGCAGGAGACTTGAACACTGAAGCTTTCTTT. The encoded protein is CASSIVAGDLNTEAFF.

V is TRBV28 and J is TRBJ1-1; D ambiguous. Germline V lookup: CDR1 MDHEN, CDR2 SYDVKM. This CDR3 is built from 16 residues. V dropped 3 bases and J dropped 7 bases, with 21 bases sitting between them. DNA for the CDR3: TGTGCCAGCAGTTTCCCCGCCCCGGGTAGGGTCATTGAAGCTTTCTTT. As protein: CASSFPAPGRVIEAFF.